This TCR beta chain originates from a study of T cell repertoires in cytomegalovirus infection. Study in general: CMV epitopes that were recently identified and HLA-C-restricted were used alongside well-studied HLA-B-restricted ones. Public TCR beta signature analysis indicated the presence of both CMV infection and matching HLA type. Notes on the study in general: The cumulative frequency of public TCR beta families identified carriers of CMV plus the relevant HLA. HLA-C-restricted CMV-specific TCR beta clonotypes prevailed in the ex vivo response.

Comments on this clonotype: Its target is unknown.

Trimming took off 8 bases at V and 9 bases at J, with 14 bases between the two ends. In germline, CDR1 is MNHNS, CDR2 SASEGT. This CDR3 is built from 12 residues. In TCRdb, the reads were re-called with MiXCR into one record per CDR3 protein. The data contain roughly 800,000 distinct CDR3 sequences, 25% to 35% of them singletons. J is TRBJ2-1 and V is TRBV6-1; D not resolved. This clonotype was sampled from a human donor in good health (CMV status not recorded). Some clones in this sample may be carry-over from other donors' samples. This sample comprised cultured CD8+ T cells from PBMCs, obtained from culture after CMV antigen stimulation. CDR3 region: CASRTLRSEQFF. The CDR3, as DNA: TGTGCCAGCCGTACCCTGAGGAGTGAGCAGTTCTTC.